The 20 T cell receptor beta chains reported below all come from one sample, sequenced in a study of T cell repertoires in cytomegalovirus infection. A single record per CDR3 protein comes from TCRdb applying MiXCR to the reads. The repertoire has around 71,000 distinct CDR3 sequences, 20% of them found once; the top ten carry roughly two thirds. No antigen has been identified for these receptors. Sequencing used CD8+ T cells from cultured PBMCs, obtained from culture after CMV antigen stimulation. The receptors derive from a human donor in good health (CMV status not recorded). Some clones in this sample may be carry-over from other donors' samples.

This clonotype appeared a few times. The chain joins TRBV6-2 or TRBV6-3 to TRBJ1-5; D is unclear. Germline V gene data show CDR1 as MNHEY and CDR2 as SVGEGT. CDR3 length equals 13 residues. Deletions cut 7 bases from V and 2 bases from J, with 9 bases between. This CDR3 is CASTRFRNQPQHF. For the CDR3, the DNA is TGTGCCAGCACCAGGTTTCGCAATCAGCCCCAGCATTTT.

This clonotype was seen only a few times. The rearrangement uses TRBV3-1 and TRBJ2-3, with 15 positions matching TRBD2. The CDR3 length is 13 residues. The J segment lost 10 bases and the V segment lost 10 bases, leaving 6 bases of the junction unmatched. Germline assignment: CDR1 LGHDT and CDR2 YNNKEL (reference sequence). The chain's CDR3 is CANRTSGGAAQYF. DNA for the CDR3: TGTGCCAACAGGACTAGCGGGGGGGCCGCGCAGTATTTT.

This clonotype was seen only a few times. V usage is TRBV7-9 and J usage is TRBJ2-7, with D possibly matching TRBD2 (6 bases). Looked up from germline, CDR1 is SEHNR and CDR2 is FQNEAQ (reference sequence). Deletions cut 2 bases from V and 6 bases from J, with 8 bases between. The length of the CDR3 is 12 residues. CDR3 in amino acids: CASSLSGGEQYF. The CDR3 coding sequence is TGTGCCAGCAGCTTATCCGGGGGCGAGCAGTACTTC.

The genes are TRBV7-6 and TRBJ1-1, with D tentatively TRBD1 (5 bases). The germline V gene has CDR1 SGHVS and CDR2 FNYEAQ. The CDR3 totals 15 residues. Trimming stripped 5 bases from V and 7 bases from J, with 20 bases between. The CDR3 DNA sequence: TGTGCCAGCAGCCACTTCCAATGGGGGGAGAGTGAAGCTTTCTTT. Its translation: CASSHFQWGESEAFF.

This clonotype was seen a handful of times. The chain combines TRBV27 with TRBJ1-2; maybe TRBD1 (5 bases). Germline assignment: CDR1 MNHEY and CDR2 SMNVEV (reference sequence). The length of the CDR3 is 14 residues. The germline V and J ends were trimmed by 0 bases and 7 bases, with 12 bases remaining between them. The CDR3 here is CASSLSYSGSGYTF. CDR3 coding DNA: TGTGCCAGCAGTTTATCGTATTCAGGGAGTGGCTACACCTTC.

The chain recombines TRBV4-3 with TRBJ1-3, with D perhaps matching TRBD1 (6 bases). V was cut by 3 bases and J by 0 bases, with 6 bases left in between. The CDR3 contains 14 residues. Germline CDR1 is LGHNA and CDR2 is YSLEER. The CDR3 DNA follows: TGCGCCAGCAGCCACAGGGGCTCTGGAAACACCATATATTTT. Residues: CASSHRGSGNTIYF.

The V gene is TRBV6-5, the J gene TRBJ2-7, with 8 bases that match TRBD2. CDR1 and CDR2 from the germline V gene are MNHEY and SVGAGI. There are 14 residues in the CDR3. V lost 8 bases to trimming and J lost 3 bases; unmatched junction nucleotides: 9. The CDR3 nucleotides are TGTGCCAGCTCATTTCGGCGGGAGGTCTACGAGCAGTACTTC. This gives the protein CASSFRREVYEQYF.

This clonotype showed up just a few times. The chain carries TRBV19 and TRBJ2-7, with 10 nucleotides matching TRBD2. Germline assignment: CDR1 LNHDA and CDR2 SQIVND (reference sequence). CDR3 length: 15 residues. V was pared by 1 base and J by 4 bases, with 4 bases of the junction left unmatched. CDR3 bases: TGTGCCAGTAGTATAGCCCTAGCGGGAGTTTACGAGCAGTACTTC. Translation gives CASSIALAGVYEQYF.

V gene TRBV12-3 or TRBV12-4 combines with J gene TRBJ1-5, with 7 positions matching TRBD1. J lost 7 bases, V lost 1 base, and 7 bases had no gene match. The CDR3 loop spans 15 amino acids. The DNA for the CDR3 is TGTGCCAGCAGTTTAGTTAGAACAGGGGAACAGCCCCAGCATTTT. It encodes CASSLVRTGEQPQHF.

The CDR3 sequence is CASSQLRGGLEQYF. The CDR3 region has the DNA TGCGCCAGCAGCCAACTTCGAGGGGGCCTCGAGCAGTACTTC. This rearrangement joins TRBV4-3 to TRBJ2-7, with TRBD1 identical over 7 bases. The CDR3 totals 14 residues. The germline CDR1 and CDR2 sequences are LGHNA and YSLEER. V lost 2 bases and J lost 6; bases outside the gene matches: 7.

This clonotype appeared a few times. The chain couples TRBV14 to TRBJ1-1; D unresolved. From germline, CDR1 is SGHDN and CDR2 FVKESK. There are 14 residues in the CDR3. The germline V and J ends were trimmed by 4 bases and 1 base, with 10 bases remaining between them. The CDR3 DNA sequence: TGTGCCAGCAGCCCACGAGGTGGGAACACTGAAGCTTTCTTT. This encodes CASSPRGGNTEAFF.

The sample holds a few counts of this clonotype. This chain joins TRBV7-8 and TRBJ1-1, with D unclear. The CDR3 consists of 15 residues. Trimming stripped 1 base from V and 0 bases from J, with 9 bases between. Germline V gene sequence: CDR1 SGHVS, CDR2 FQNEAQ. CDR3 bases: TGTGCCAGCAGCTTAGTAAAAATAATGAACACTGAAGCTTTCTTT. It specifies CASSLVKIMNTEAFF.

This chain uses TRBV11-2 with TRBJ2-5; D call uncertain. This CDR3 is built from 14 residues. V was cut by 0 bases and J by 5 bases, with 10 bases left in between. Germline values: CDR1 SGHAT, CDR2 FQNNGV. The DNA for the CDR3 is TGTGCCAGCAGCTTAGATATGGCCTGGGAGACCCAGTACTTC. This sequence encodes CASSLDMAWETQYF.

This clonotype was seen more than once but under ten times. The chain combines TRBV7-9 with TRBJ1-2; 8 positions match TRBD1. CDR3 length: 17 amino acids. Per the germline V gene, CDR1 is SEHNR and CDR2 is FQNEAQ (reference sequence). V dropped 1 base and J dropped 0; count of bases not matched to a gene: 7. This CDR3 is CASSLGDRTSSNYGYTF. As DNA, the CDR3 is TGTGCCAGCAGCTTAGGGGACAGGACCTCCTCTAACTATGGCTACACCTTC.

This clonotype was detected only a few times. V and J are TRBV28 and TRBJ1-4; D remains ambiguous. Between the trimmed V and J ends, which lost 2 bases and 5 bases, there was a span of 0 bases. The germline CDR1 and CDR2 sequences are MDHEN and SYDVKM. The CDR3 contains 11 residues. CDR3 region: CASSLNEKLFF. The CDR3 bases are TGTGCCAGCAGTTTAAATGAAAAACTGTTTTTT. Filled out from reference TRBV28 and TRBJ1-4, the complete variable domain reads DVKVTQSSRYLVKRTGEKVFLECVQDMDHENMFWYRQDPGLGLRLIYFSYDVKMKEKGDIPEGYSVSREKKERFSLILESASTNQTSMYLCASSLNEKLFFGSGTQLSVL.

The chain joins TRBV25-1 to TRBJ2-1; D is ambiguous. Trimming removed 3 bases from V and 3 bases from J, with 6 bases in between. Germline assignment: CDR1 MGHDK and CDR2 SYGVNS. The CDR3 has 13 residues. The CDR3 loop is CASSDRIYNEQFF. The CDR3 DNA is TGTGCCAGCAGTGACAGGATCTACAATGAGCAGTTCTTC.

The V and J genes are TRBV7-7 and TRBJ2-5; unclear D gene. V gave up 1 base and J gave up 5 bases, with 8 bases separating them. CDR3 size: 13 residues. Germline values: CDR1 SSHAT, CDR2 FNYEAQ (reference sequence). CDR3 sequence (DNA): TGTGCCAGCAGCTTAGGGCCCCCGGAGACCCAGTACTTC. Its translation: CASSLGPPETQYF.

This clonotype occurred a few times. V is TRBV15 and J is TRBJ2-3, with TRBD2 identical over 11 bases. CDR1 LNHNV and CDR2 YYDKDF come from the germline V gene (reference sequence). Trimming at V came to 0 bases and at J to 1 base, leaving 12 bases not matched to a gene. The CDR3 is 20 amino acids. In DNA, the CDR3 is TGTGCCACCAGCAGAGATTCGGGTAGCGGGGGGGCATCTGGCACAGATACGCAGTATTTT. This gives the protein CATSRDSGSGGASGTDTQYF.

The chain carries TRBV12-3 or TRBV12-4 and TRBJ1-1; tentatively, D is TRBD1 (6 bases). The CDR3 contains 13 residues. Trimming took 1 base from V and 10 from J, leaving 13 bases between them. The CDR3 DNA follows: TGTGCCAGCAGTTTAGGGACAGTTGAGGGAGCTTTCTTT. It specifies CASSLGTVEGAFF.

This clonotype was picked up a small number of times. The chain employs TRBV7-2 and TRBJ1-5, with D unresolved. The germline V and J ends were trimmed by 5 bases and 2 bases, with 16 bases remaining between them. The CDR3 runs to 16 residues. CDR1 SGHTA and CDR2 FQGNSA come from the germline V gene. Here the CDR3 DNA reads TGTGCCAGCAGCCCCTCGGGCGGCCTTCGCAATCAGCCCCAGCATTTT. Protein product: CASSPSGGLRNQPQHF.